The 29 T cell receptor beta chains below all came from one sample that was sequenced in a study of cytomegalovirus exposure and HLA in healthy donors. This PCR relied on a set of 60 Vbeta primers and 13 Jbeta primers. The method was immunoSEQ multiplex PCR; TCRdb's version includes in-frame clones alone and lacks a portion of them. The listing records roughly 100,000 clones. The sample was PBMCs. These receptors originate from a man aged 35 to 55 in good health and CMV-seronegative.

CDR3 DNA sequence: TGTGCCAGCAGCACCAGGGTCGGGAACACCGGGGAGCTGTTTTTT. Translation: CASSTRVGNTGELFF. The chain links TRBV7-2 to TRBJ2-2; tentatively, D is TRBD1 (5 bases). This CDR3 comprises 15 residues. Germline CDR1 reads SGHTA; CDR2 reads FQGNSA. V was pared by 5 bases and J by 1 base, with 11 bases between.

This rearrangement joins TRBV6-5 to TRBJ2-1, with 7 bases fitting TRBD2. Germline V gene data show CDR1 as MNHEY and CDR2 as SVGAGI. The V segment lost 5 bases and the J segment 0 bases; nucleotides outside the gene matches: 4. The CDR3 has 15 amino acids. Here the CDR3 DNA reads TGTGCCAGCAGTCTCGGGGGGACCTCCTACAATGAGCAGTTCTTC. Protein: CASSLGGTSYNEQFF.

A word on this clone: Other DNA sequences in this specimen translate into the identical CDR3. The chain recombines TRBV29-1 with TRBJ2-1, with 11 nucleotides matching TRBD2. This CDR3 spans 14 amino acids. V shed 6 bases and J 4 bases; nucleotides not matched to a gene: 5. Germline V lookup: CDR1 SQVTM, CDR2 ANQGSEA. In nucleotides, the CDR3 is TGCAGCGTAGAGACTAGCGGGGCTTACAATGAGCAGTTCTTC. It yields the protein CSVETSGAYNEQFF.

This sequence joins TRBV21-1 and TRBJ2-7; the DNA was not used to check the table's D call, TRBD2. TRBV21-1 is flagged as a pseudogene. The CDR3 covers 15 residues. Here the CDR3 DNA reads TGTGCCAGCAGCAAAGGAGATGACGGGGACTACGAGCAGTACTTC. Its protein product is CASSKGDDGDYEQYF.

The chain carries TRBV7-9 and TRBJ2-5, with D perhaps matching TRBD2 (6 bases). Trimming took 2 bases from V and 12 from J, leaving 16 bases between them. The CDR3 extends over 13 amino acids. Germline CDR1 and CDR2: SEHNR and FQNEAQ (reference sequence). In DNA, the CDR3 is TGTGCCAGCAGCTTAAGTGGTCGGGGGTTAGAGTACTTC. Translating it yields CASSLSGRGLEYF.

As DNA, the CDR3 is TGTGCCAGCAGCCAGACAGGGTCAAGTCCCCAGCATTTT. This codes for CASSQTGSSPQHF. V and J are TRBV6-4 and TRBJ1-5; 7 bases are shared with TRBD1. Losses at the gene ends were 6 bases for V and 10 bases for J; bases not matched to a gene: 9. Looked up from germline, CDR1 is MRHNA and CDR2 is SNTAGT. The CDR3 is made up of 13 amino acids.

The V and J genes are TRBV29-1 and TRBJ2-3; perhaps TRBD1 as D (5 bases). The CDR3 runs 13 residues. CDR1 and CDR2 (germline): SQVTM, ANQGSEA. The V end was cut by 5 bases, the J end by 6 bases, with 15 bases between. CDR3 nucleotides: TGCAGCGTTTCTGTGGGCCCAGGGGATACGCAGTATTTT. It is translated as CSVSVGPGDTQYF.

The chain is built from TRBV28 and TRBJ2-1; D gene ambiguous. The V gene lost 4 bases and the J gene lost 16 bases, with 14 bases spanning the gap. Germline V CDR1 and CDR2: MDHEN, SYDVKM. There are 11 residues in the CDR3. CDR3 sequence reads: CASSSPRRIFF. In nucleotides, the CDR3 is TGTGCCAGCAGTTCCCCTAGAAGGATATTCTTC.

The chain has TRBV19 and TRBJ2-3; D is possibly TRBD2 (7 bases). The ends were cut back, 7 bases at V and 1 base at J, with 9 bases in the middle. CDR1 is LNHDA, CDR2 SQIVND, per germline (reference sequence). The CDR3 runs 13 residues. The CDR3 loop reads CASKGGGTDTQYF. The CDR3 bases are TGTGCCAGTAAGGGGGGGGGCACAGATACGCAGTATTTT.

The V call is TRBV28, the J call TRBJ2-7, with TRBD1 as a possible D gene (6 bases). V gave up 4 bases and J gave up 6 bases, with 13 bases separating them. From germline, CDR1 is MDHEN and CDR2 SYDVKM. The CDR3 sequence is 13 residues long. Here the CDR3 DNA reads TGTGCCAGCAGTTCGTATCAGGGGCGCGAGCAGTACTTC. It translates to CASSSYQGREQYF.

This rearrangement joins TRBV11-3 to TRBJ2-1, with TRBD1 identical over 9 bases. Trimming at V came to 0 bases and at J to 5 bases, leaving 11 bases not matched to a gene. CDR1 is SGHNT, CDR2 YENEEA, per germline. The CDR3 has 18 residues. CDR3: CASSLDQGGTGTHNEQFF. The CDR3 nucleotides read TGTGCCAGCAGCTTAGATCAGGGTGGGACAGGGACGCACAATGAGCAGTTCTTC.

V gene TRBV5-5 combines with J gene TRBJ1-6, with 8 positions matching TRBD1. This CDR3 spans 17 amino acids. Germline loops: CDR1 SGHKS, CDR2 YYEKEE (reference sequence). V lost 5 bases and J lost 7; bases outside the gene matches: 14. The DNA for the CDR3 is TGTGCCAGCAGGCAAAAGCCCGGGACAGGAGCGAATTCACCCCTCCACTTT. Translation: CASRQKPGTGANSPLHF.

The chain recombines TRBV19 with TRBJ2-7; tentatively, D is TRBD1 (5 bases). Trimming removed 11 bases at V and 0 bases at J, with 14 bases between. The CDR3 contains 13 residues. Germline values: CDR1 LNHDA, CDR2 SQIVND (reference sequence). CDR3: CASGAGFSYEQYF. The DNA for the CDR3 is TGTGCCTCTGGGGCAGGATTCTCCTACGAGCAGTACTTC.

The chain couples TRBV6-1 to TRBJ1-5, with D uncertain. Germline V gene lookup returns CDR1 MNHNS and CDR2 SASEGT. The CDR3 has 13 amino acids. V was shortened by 4 bases and J by 2 bases, with 6 bases between the two germline ends. DNA for the CDR3: TGTGCCAGCAGTGGACATGGCAATCAGCCCCAGCATTTT. Translation gives CASSGHGNQPQHF.

The chain recombines TRBV7-9 with TRBJ2-1, with 15 bases matching TRBD2. This CDR3 region has 16 residues. Germline CDR1 is SEHNR and CDR2 is FQNEAQ (reference sequence). V lost 5 bases to trimming and J lost 8 bases; unmatched junction nucleotides: 7. Here the CDR3 DNA reads TGTGCCAGCAGCCTAGGACTAGCGGGGGGGCTGGATGAGCAGTTCTTC. Its protein is CASSLGLAGGLDEQFF.

As concerns this clone: The same CDR3 is also encoded by other DNA sequences in this sample. This chain's CDR3 is CASSLGPGGSGNTIYF. In DNA, the CDR3 is TGCGCCAGCAGCTTGGGGCCAGGGGGATCTGGAAACACCATATATTTT. The chain recombines TRBV5-1 with TRBJ1-3; TRBD1 aligns across 7 bases. The CDR3 runs to 16 residues. V lost 0 bases to trimming and J lost 1 base; unmatched junction nucleotides: 4. In germline, CDR1 is SGHRS, CDR2 YFSETQ.

V is TRBV14 and J is TRBJ1-2; perhaps TRBD1 as D (5 bases). This CDR3 comprises 14 residues. Germline assignment: CDR1 SGHDN and CDR2 FVKESK. V lost 4 bases, J lost 8 bases, and 17 bases lay in between. The CDR3 protein is CASSPRQGVGGYTF. The CDR3 DNA reads as TGTGCCAGCAGCCCCAGGCAGGGTGTCGGGGGCTACACCTTC.

The J gene is TRBJ1-4, the V gene TRBV30; no reliable D call. Germline assignment: CDR1 GTSNPN and CDR2 SVGIG (reference sequence). The CDR3 has 15 amino acids. Trimming pared 0 bases from V and 8 bases from J, leaving 16 bases between. CDR3 region: CAWSVPDGIWEKLFF. CDR3 DNA sequence: TGTGCCTGGAGTGTACCGGACGGGATTTGGGAAAAACTGTTTTTT. The whole variable domain, remainder taken from reference TRBV30 and TRBJ1-4, is SQTIHQWPATLVQPVGSPLSLECTVEGTSNPNLYWYRQAAGRGLQLLFYSVGIGQISSEVPQNLSASRPQDRQFILSSKKLLLSDSGFYLCAWSVPDGIWEKLFFGSGTQLSVL.

The CDR3 loop reads CASSLWSTSGYEQYF. The CDR3 DNA sequence: TGTGCCAGCAGTTTATGGTCTACTAGCGGCTACGAGCAGTACTTC. V is TRBV28 and J is TRBJ2-7, with TRBD2 matching 8 bases. V lost 0 bases, J lost 3 bases, and 4 bases stayed unmatched. The CDR3 length is 15 residues. The germline V gene encodes CDR1 MDHEN and CDR2 SYDVKM.

The chain is built from TRBV30 and TRBJ2-2; no clear D gene. The V end was cut by 3 bases, the J end by 2 bases, with 10 bases between. CDR1 and CDR2 from the germline V gene are GTSNPN and SVGIG (reference sequence). CDR3 length: 14 residues. The CDR3 reads CAWSGVRNTGELFF. The CDR3 nucleotides are TGTGCCTGGAGCGGAGTCAGAAACACCGGGGAGCTGTTTTTT. Complete variable domain (other parts from reference TRBV30 and TRBJ2-2): SQTIHQWPATLVQPVGSPLSLECTVEGTSNPNLYWYRQAAGRGLQLLFYSVGIGQISSEVPQNLSASRPQDRQFILSSKKLLLSDSGFYLCAWSGVRNTGELFFGEGSRLTVL.

This rearrangement joins TRBV19 to TRBJ2-1; 8 bases agree with TRBD1. Germline CDR1 is LNHDA and CDR2 is SQIVND (reference sequence). The CDR3 sequence is 15 residues long. J lost 7 bases, V lost 10 bases, and 15 bases had no gene match. The CDR3 sequence is CATKAGGAKWNEQFF. The CDR3 DNA reads TGTGCCACTAAGGCAGGGGGCGCAAAGTGGAATGAGCAGTTCTTC.

The chain recombines TRBV28 with TRBJ1-5, with 8 bases fitting TRBD1. Losses at the gene ends were 7 bases for V and 5 bases for J; bases not matched to a gene: 16. The CDR3 extends over 17 amino acids. Germline V lookup: CDR1 MDHEN, CDR2 SYDVKM. This CDR3 is CASTLPARDRPYQPQHF. Written as DNA, the CDR3 is TGTGCCAGCACCCTCCCTGCCCGGGACAGGCCATATCAGCCCCAGCATTTT.

The rearrangement links TRBV4-3 to TRBJ2-1; TRBD2 might be the D (6 bases). The V end lost 0 bases, the J end lost 8 bases, and 23 bases lay between the germline ends. The germline V gene encodes CDR1 LGHNA and CDR2 YSLEER. The CDR3 runs 18 residues. The CDR3 loop is CASSQDAEGSGPLDEQFF. The CDR3 nucleotides read TGCGCCAGCAGCCAAGATGCGGAGGGTAGCGGACCCTTGGATGAGCAGTTCTTC.

The gene calls are TRBV4-1 and TRBJ2-2; tentatively, D is TRBD1 (6 bases). The CDR3 spans 16 residues. V lost 4 bases and J lost 4, with 16 bases in between. Germline V lookup: CDR1 MGHRA, CDR2 YSYEKL. CDR3 DNA: TGCGCCAGCAGCCGGGATTCGGACAGAGCCACCGGGGAGCTGTTTTTT. Its translation is CASSRDSDRATGELFF.

J is TRBJ2-5 and V is TRBV7-2, with TRBD2 as a possible D gene (5 bases). Germline lookup yields CDR1 SGHTA and CDR2 FQGNSA. The CDR3 totals 14 residues. With 5 bases removed from V and 5 bases from J, the gap between germline ends came to 15 bases. CDR3 coding DNA: TGTGCCAGCAGCCAAAGGACCGGGATGGAGACCCAGTACTTC. Amino acids: CASSQRTGMETQYF.

CDR3 DNA sequence: TGTGCCAGCAGCTTAACCGGGGGGGCCGAGGAGACCCAGTACTTC. Encoded protein: CASSLTGGAEETQYF. The chain carries TRBV7-2 and TRBJ2-5, with TRBD2 matching 8 bases. This CDR3 has 15 residues. Germline loops: CDR1 SGHTA, CDR2 FQGNSA. V trimming: 2 bases; J trimming: 5 bases; junction bases outside the gene matches: 7.

A remark on this clone: Mismatch with germline at one junction end may stem from a read error. V is TRBV5-6 and J is TRBJ2-7; D ambiguous. CDR1 and CDR2 from the germline V gene are SGHDT and YYEEEE. The CDR3 totals 13 residues. The CDR3 sequence: CASSLAVMGEQHF. The CDR3, as DNA: TGTGCCAGCAGCTTGGCCGTGATGGGCGAGCAGCACTTC.

V and J are TRBV7-9 and TRBJ1-4; no definite D call. The CDR3 totals 15 residues. Per germline, CDR1 SEHNR and CDR2 FQNEAQ (reference sequence). Between the trimmed V and J ends, which lost 5 bases and 3 bases, there was a span of 13 bases. For the CDR3, the DNA is TGTGCCAGCAGCAACCCGGGAGGCCCTAATGAAAAACTGTTTTTT. This encodes CASSNPGGPNEKLFF.

V is TRBV27 and J is TRBJ2-5; D unclear. The CDR3 is 16 amino acids. Per the germline V gene, CDR1 is MNHEY and CDR2 is SMNVEV (reference sequence). Between the trimmed V and J ends, which lost 2 bases and 9 bases, there was a span of 22 bases. CDR3 bases: TGTGCCAGCAGTTTAAGGCAGCCGACCACCGGGTGGCCCCAGTACTTC. The encoded protein is CASSLRQPTTGWPQYF.